Shown below are 6 T cell receptor beta chains from a single sample sequenced in a study of shared clonotypes between healthy human individuals. Here immunoSEQ multiplex PCR was the method, and the copy in TCRdb shows in-frame clones only, minus some. The table shows some 2.4 million clones, with 80% to 95% occurring only once. The specimen was naive CD4+ T cells from PBMCs. Subset noted: CD45RA+ positively selected. The receptors were gathered from a man younger than 35 in good health. Some clones in this sample may be carry-over from other donors' samples.

This clone is a singleton in its sample. The chain links TRBV15 to TRBJ1-4; tentative D call: TRBD1 (5 bases). Trimming removed 1 base at V and 8 bases at J, with 8 bases between. Per germline, CDR1 LNHNV and CDR2 YYDKDF (reference sequence). CDR3 length: 13 amino acids. DNA of the CDR3: TGTGCCACCAGCAGAGGGGCAGGGGAAAAACTGTTTTTT. Translation: CATSRGAGEKLFF.

V and J are TRBV6-5 and TRBJ1-2; 12 nucleotides line up with TRBD1. The germline V gene encodes CDR1 MNHEY and CDR2 SVGAGI. This CDR3 has 16 amino acids. Trimming removed 4 bases from V and 3 bases from J; junction bases left unmatched: 6. Here the CDR3 reads CASSSPGQGADYGYTF. CDR3 nucleotides: TGTGCCAGCAGTTCCCCGGGACAGGGGGCGGACTATGGCTACACCTTC.

The V and J genes are TRBV28 and TRBJ1-2, with D perhaps TRBD1 (5 bases). Germline CDR1 MDHEN, CDR2 SYDVKM. CDR3 size: 12 residues. The ends were cut back, 7 bases at V and 6 bases at J, with 12 bases in the middle. CDR3 nucleotides: TGTGCCAGCAACAACTGGGGGGATGGCTACACCTTC. This translates into CASNNWGDGYTF.

The chain has TRBV28 and TRBJ2-5, with 10 bases fitting TRBD1. Looked up from germline, CDR1 is MDHEN and CDR2 is SYDVKM. The CDR3 covers 15 residues. Trimming took 4 bases from V and 7 from J; bases not matched to a gene: 9. CDR3 DNA sequence: TGTGCCAGCAGTTACGACAGGGGGCGCATAGGGACCCAGTACTTC. This codes for CASSYDRGRIGTQYF.

The V and J genes are TRBV18 and TRBJ2-1, with D possibly matching TRBD2 (6 bases). The V end lost 8 bases, the J end lost 2 bases, and 13 bases lay between the germline ends. The CDR3 is 14 amino acids. Germline V lookup: CDR1 KGHSH, CDR2 LQKENI. CDR3 residues: CASTGTRTYNEQFF. The DNA of the CDR3 is TGTGCCAGCACCGGGACTCGAACCTACAATGAGCAGTTCTTC.

This clone has just one count. The gene calls are TRBV30 and TRBJ2-1; the match to TRBD1 covers 9 bases. The CDR3 has 15 residues. The V and J ends lost 3 bases and 3 bases, in that order; junction bases with no gene match: 6. From germline, CDR1 is GTSNPN and CDR2 SVGIG (reference sequence). In DNA form, the CDR3 reads TGTGCCTGGAGCCGTGGGACAGGGATCTACAATGAGCAGTTCTTC. It translates to CAWSRGTGIYNEQFF.